These 19 T cell receptor beta chains were sequenced from one sample in a study of identical twins (dated by TCRdb to 2016 to 2018). Library preparation used 5' RACE. For sequencing, an Illumina HiSeq 2000 was employed. TCRdb ran its own pipeline on the public reads, namely fastp trimming at Q25 and MiXCR clone calling, and kept in-frame beta chains. Each entry is one CDR3 protein sequence, shown with its most common DNA and genes. The sample data list about 460,000 distinct CDR3 sequences, and about 14% of these were observed just once. About 0.52% of the sample rests with the top ten. These data were also reused for a study on yellow fever vaccine responses in identical twins.

Sequencing input: CD4+ T cells sorted from blood. These receptors originate from a woman aged 18-35 years in good health.

This chain connects TRBV28 to TRBJ2-1; D not certain. Trimming removed 5 bases at V and 7 bases at J, with 12 bases between. This CDR3 contains 13 residues. Germline assignment: CDR1 MDHEN and CDR2 SYDVKM. The CDR3 here is CASSLTTPNEQFF. CDR3 nucleotide sequence: TGTGCCAGCAGTCTCACGACTCCAAATGAGCAGTTCTTC. The full variable domain, completed using reference TRBV28 and TRBJ2-1, is DVKVTQSSRYLVKRTGEKVFLECVQDMDHENMFWYRQDPGLGLRLIYFSYDVKMKEKGDIPEGYSVSREKKERFSLILESASTNQTSMYLCASSLTTPNEQFFGPGTRLTVL.

This clonotype was counted ten times or more. This chain uses TRBV7-9 with TRBJ2-7; the D is unclear. Trimming took off 1 base at V and 8 bases at J, with 9 bases between the two ends. CDR1 is SEHNR and CDR2 is FQNEAQ in the germline V gene (reference sequence). The CDR3 contains 12 residues. The CDR3 region has the DNA TGTGCCAGCAGCTTAGAGACTTATCAGCAGTACTTC. Its translation: CASSLETYQQYF. Full variable domain (outside the CDR3, taken from reference TRBV7-9 and TRBJ2-7): DTGVSQNPRHKITKRGQNVTFRCDPISEHNRLYWYRQTLGQGPEFLTYFQNEAQLEKSRLLSDRFSAERPKGSFSTLEIQRTEQGDSAMYLCASSLETYQQYFGPGTRLTVT.

This clonotype was observed a few times. The V gene is TRBV5-1, the J gene TRBJ2-5, with TRBD2 matching over 8 bases. Germline assignment: CDR1 SGHRS and CDR2 YFSETQ. The V gene end was trimmed by 4 bases and the J gene end by 4 bases; junction bases not matched to a gene: 6. CDR3 length equals 14 residues. This CDR3 reads CASSPGTRGETQYF. In DNA, the CDR3 is TGCGCCAGCAGCCCCGGGACTAGGGGAGAGACCCAGTACTTC.

CDR3 DNA sequence: TGTGCCAGCAGCGTCGTTAGCGGGGTGTTAAGCTCCTACAATGAGCAGTTCTTC. Amino acid sequence: CASSVVSGVLSSYNEQFF. The J gene is TRBJ2-1, the V gene TRBV9; 8 bases map to TRBD2. From germline, CDR1 is SGDLS and CDR2 YYNGEE. V trimming: 2 bases; J trimming: 0 bases; junction bases outside the gene matches: 10. The CDR3 consists of 18 residues.

This clonotype turned up a few times. The chain couples TRBV12-3 or TRBV12-4 to TRBJ2-1; TRBD2 aligns across 7 bases. This CDR3 comprises 11 residues. Trimming removed 7 bases from V and 15 bases from J; junction bases left unmatched: 9. The CDR3 loop is CASKDETSMFF. The CDR3 region has the DNA TGTGCCAGCAAGGATGAGACTAGCATGTTCTTC.

In its sample, this clonotype was seen a few times. This chain connects TRBV3-1 to TRBJ2-7; tentative D call: TRBD2 (6 bases). CDR3 length: 16 amino acids. Germline CDR1 LGHDT, CDR2 YNNKEL (reference sequence). The V and J ends lost 4 bases and 0 bases respectively, with 16 bases between them. In DNA, the CDR3 is TGTGCCAGCAGCCCAATAATCCGGGACTCCTCCTACGAGCAGTACTTC. The encoded protein is CASSPIIRDSSYEQYF.

This clonotype was seen more than once but under ten times. The genes are TRBV7-9 and TRBJ2-1, with TRBD2 as a possible D gene (5 bases). The V end was cut by 2 bases, the J end by 9 bases, with 17 bases between. This CDR3 is built from 15 residues. Per the germline V gene, CDR1 is SEHNR and CDR2 is FQNEAQ (reference sequence). CDR3 sequence (DNA): TGTGCCAGCAGCTTAACGGGGTCCCCCTGGAGTGAGCAGTTCTTC. Translating it yields CASSLTGSPWSEQFF.

This clonotype was seen only a few times. The genes are TRBV29-1 and TRBJ2-5; D is uncertain. CDR1 is SQVTM, CDR2 ANQGSEA, per germline. The CDR3 totals 12 residues. V lost 1 base to trimming and J lost 5 bases, with 8 bases between them. In DNA, the CDR3 is TGCAGCGTTGAAGCCAGGAAGGAGACCCAGTACTTC. It specifies CSVEARKETQYF.

The J gene is TRBJ2-6, the V gene TRBV2; 7 bases fit TRBD1. V lost 7 bases to trimming and J lost 2 bases; unmatched junction nucleotides: 5. Germline CDR1 SNHLY, CDR2 FYNNEI. The CDR3 loop spans 15 amino acids. CDR3 nucleotide sequence: TGTGCCAGCACAACCGACAGGGCTGGGGCCAACGTCCTGACTTTC. Translation: CASTTDRAGANVLTF.

The J gene is TRBJ1-1, the V gene TRBV12-3 or TRBV12-4; 9 bases are shared with TRBD1. J gave up 1 base and V 6 bases, and 12 bases lay outside the gene matches. The CDR3 runs 17 residues. The CDR3 loop is CASRPNRGQGQNTEAFF. CDR3 DNA sequence: TGTGCCAGCAGACCAAACAGGGGGCAGGGGCAGAACACTGAAGCTTTCTTT.

J is TRBJ2-3 and V is TRBV20-1; possible D gene TRBD2, 7 bases. Germline V lookup: CDR1 DFQATT, CDR2 SNEGSKA (reference sequence). V was trimmed by 0 bases and J by 6 bases, leaving 16 bases between them. CDR3 length equals 15 residues. CDR3 region: CSARDSRGARDTQYF. Here the CDR3 DNA reads TGCAGTGCTAGAGATAGTCGGGGGGCGAGGGATACGCAGTATTTT.

The J gene is TRBJ2-1, the V gene TRBV29-1; 7 bases are shared with TRBD1. V lost 6 bases to trimming and J lost 6 bases; unmatched junction nucleotides: 2. This CDR3 has 11 amino acids. The V gene's germline CDR1 is SQVTM and CDR2 ANQGSEA. Written as DNA, the CDR3 is TGCAGCGTGCCAGGGGGCAATGAGCAGTTCTTC. Amino acids: CSVPGGNEQFF.

The chain employs TRBV9 and TRBJ2-3; the D gene could be TRBD1 or TRBD2 (6 bases each). This CDR3 spans 17 amino acids. Trimming cost V 0 bases and J 4 bases, with 18 bases left between them. The germline CDR1 and CDR2 sequences are SGDLS and YYNGEE. CDR3 nucleotides: TGTGCCAGCAGCGTAGGAACCCTCGGGGGCACGGCAGATACGCAGTATTTT. Translating it yields CASSVGTLGGTADTQYF.

The CDR3 DNA reads as TGTGCCAGCACTTCCGGGACATACTCCTACGAGCAGTACTTC. Translating gives CASTSGTYSYEQYF. The J gene is TRBJ2-7, the V gene TRBV12-3 or TRBV12-4; tentative D call: TRBD1 (6 bases). Trimming removed 7 bases at V and 0 bases at J, with 13 bases between. The CDR3 is 14 residues long.

This clonotype was counted ten times or more. The gene calls are TRBV15 and TRBJ2-5, with 7 positions matching TRBD2. This CDR3 spans 18 amino acids. V shed 2 bases and J 5 bases; nucleotides not matched to a gene: 17. Germline lookup yields CDR1 LNHNV and CDR2 YYDKDF (reference sequence). CDR3: CATSRPYGGSPLPETQYF. The DNA of the CDR3 is TGTGCCACCAGCAGACCCTACGGGGGGAGCCCGCTACCCGAGACCCAGTACTTC.

The table lists this clonotype with a few counts. The chain recombines TRBV3-1 with TRBJ2-7; D unresolved. V gave up 0 bases and J gave up 5 bases, with 8 bases separating them. The CDR3 contains 13 residues. The germline gives CDR1 LGHDT, CDR2 YNNKEL (reference sequence). CDR3 in DNA: TGTGCCAGCAGCCAAGAGGATGTTGACGAGCAGTACTTC. Its protein product is CASSQEDVDEQYF.

J is TRBJ2-7 and V is TRBV7-2; D is unresolved. Between the trimmed V and J ends, which lost 3 bases and 4 bases, there was a span of 10 bases. Germline V lookup: CDR1 SGHTA, CDR2 FQGNSA. The CDR3 is 13 residues long. The CDR3 DNA sequence: TGTGCCAGCAGCTTGCCCGGGTATTACGAGCAGTACTTC. Amino acid sequence: CASSLPGYYEQYF.

The CDR3 DNA sequence: TGTGCCAGCAGCTTCGGCCGACTAGTACGGTACTTC. It yields the protein CASSFGRLVRYF. The chain uses TRBV5-6 and TRBJ2-7, with TRBD2 as a possible D gene (6 bases). Between the trimmed V and J ends, which lost 2 bases and 12 bases, there was a span of 15 bases. Germline lookup yields CDR1 SGHDT and CDR2 YYEEEE. The CDR3 contains 12 residues.

The chain is built from TRBV6-5 and TRBJ2-6; D unresolved. V was shortened by 2 bases and J by 0 bases, with 8 bases between the two germline ends. The CDR3 spans 16 residues. Germline V CDR1 and CDR2: MNHEY, SVGAGI. The CDR3 coding sequence is TGTGCCAGCAGTTACGACGGCACCTCTGGGGCCAACGTCCTGACTTTC. This codes for CASSYDGTSGANVLTF.